The sequence of this TCR beta chain was determined in a study of OX40 agonist ivuxolimab in advanced cancers. Study information: While on treatment, patients had intravenous ivuxolimab at 0.01 to 10 mg/kg every 2 weeks.

Patients who had autoimmune disease history or got systemic immunosuppression were left out. TCRdb's copy holds only in-frame clones and misses some; the assay was immunoSEQ multiplex PCR. Seen here are 65,000 to 80,000 clones, 89% observed once, and the top ten hold 0.38%. CDR1 is MNHEY and CDR2 is SVGAGI in the germline V gene. The CDR3 covers 15 residues. V was clipped by 6 bases and J by 0 bases, with 15 bases between them. This receptor was taken from an adult with an advanced solid tumor such as melanoma, head and neck, liver or kidney cancer. The source material was CD4+ or CD8+ T cells sorted from blood, sampled in a trial of the OX40 agonist ivuxolimab. The V and J genes are TRBV6-5 and TRBJ2-7; D may be TRBD2 (6 bases). The CDR3 coding sequence is TGTGCCAGCAGGGCGACTGGGACTTCCTCCTACGAGCAGTACTTC. It is translated as CASRATGTSSYEQYF.